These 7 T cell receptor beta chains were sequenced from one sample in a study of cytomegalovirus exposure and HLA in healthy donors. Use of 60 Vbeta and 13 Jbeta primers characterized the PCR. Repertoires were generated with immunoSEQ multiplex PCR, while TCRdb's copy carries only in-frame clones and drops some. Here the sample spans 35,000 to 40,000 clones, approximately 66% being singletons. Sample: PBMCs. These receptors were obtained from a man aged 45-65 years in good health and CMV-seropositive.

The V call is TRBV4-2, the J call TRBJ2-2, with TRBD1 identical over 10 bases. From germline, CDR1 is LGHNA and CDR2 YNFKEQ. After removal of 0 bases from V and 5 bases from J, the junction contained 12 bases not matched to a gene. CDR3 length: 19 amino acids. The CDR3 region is CASSQDVLGTGVSTGELFF. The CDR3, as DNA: TGTGCCAGCAGCCAAGACGTGCTAGGGACAGGGGTCTCGACCGGGGAGCTGTTTTTT.

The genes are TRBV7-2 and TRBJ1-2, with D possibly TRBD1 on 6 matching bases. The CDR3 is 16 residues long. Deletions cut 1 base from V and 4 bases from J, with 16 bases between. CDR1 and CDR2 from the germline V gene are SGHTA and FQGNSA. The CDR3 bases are TGTGCCAGCAGCTTAGTACAGGGAATTCCTGGCTATGGCTACACCTTC. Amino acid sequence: CASSLVQGIPGYGYTF.

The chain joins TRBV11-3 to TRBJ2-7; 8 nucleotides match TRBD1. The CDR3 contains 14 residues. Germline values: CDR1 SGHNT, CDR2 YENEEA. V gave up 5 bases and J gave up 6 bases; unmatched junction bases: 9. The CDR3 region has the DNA TGTGCCAGCAGCCTACGGGGACAGGTCGGCGAGCAGTACTTC. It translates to CASSLRGQVGEQYF.

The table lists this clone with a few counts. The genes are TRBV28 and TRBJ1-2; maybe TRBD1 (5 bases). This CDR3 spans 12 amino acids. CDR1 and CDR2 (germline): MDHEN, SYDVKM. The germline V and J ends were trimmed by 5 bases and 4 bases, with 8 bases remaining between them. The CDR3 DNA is TGTGCCAGCAGTGGCGGGACCTATGGCTACACCTTC. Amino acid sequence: CASSGGTYGYTF.

The CDR3 bases are TGTGCCAGCAGTGAAGGAGGAGGACAGGGAAATGAAAAACTGTTTTTT. This gives the protein CASSEGGGQGNEKLFF. The chain combines TRBV6-1 with TRBJ1-4; TRBD1 matches at 8 bases. Per germline, CDR1 MNHNS and CDR2 SASEGT. The CDR3 has 16 amino acids. V trimming: 1 base; J trimming: 5 bases; junction bases outside the gene matches: 6.

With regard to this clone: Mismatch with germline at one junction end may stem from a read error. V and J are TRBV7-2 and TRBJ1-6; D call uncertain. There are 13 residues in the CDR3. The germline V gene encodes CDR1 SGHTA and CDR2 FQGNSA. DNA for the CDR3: TGTGCCAGCAGATTAGAGGGAGATTCACCCCTCCACTTT. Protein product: CASRLEGDSPLHF.

The CDR3 nucleotides read TGTGCCAGCAGCGTAGGGACGGGGGCCTACGAGCAGTACTTC. Protein sequence: CASSVGTGAYEQYF. The chain has TRBV9 and TRBJ2-7, with a tentative D call TRBD2 (6 bases). The germline V gene has CDR1 SGDLS and CDR2 YYNGEE. Between the trimmed V and J ends, which lost 0 bases and 2 bases, there was a span of 9 bases. The CDR3 loop spans 14 amino acids.